This T cell receptor beta chain was recovered during a study of blood T cells in healthy people across ages. V shed 1 base and J shed 2 bases, with 8 bases lying between them. Germline V CDR1 and CDR2: LGHDT, YNNKEL (reference sequence). This CDR3 is 14 amino acids long. Next came a second PCR, run for about 7 to 12 cycles, which used a sample-barcoded 5' primer along with a J-beta primer mix. TCRdb redid the calling of the 5' RACE reads with MiXCR, one entry per CDR3 protein. The repertoire holds more than 900,000 distinct CDR3 sequences, with under 30% as singletons. There were healthy Caucasian individuals from Russia, aged about 6 to 95, serving as donors. This sample was also put to use in a study of T cells of mothers and their children. From that paper: The authors added sample barcodes and 2-4 random nucleotides using the M1S primer of the second PCR. Every mother produced more than 8 million TCR beta CDR3 reads, whereas every child provided 3 million to 3.5 million. It was found that thymic selection shapes TCR recombination output similarly in related and unrelated pairs.

The chain employs TRBV3-1 and TRBJ1-2; unclear D gene. The receptor comes from a girl aged 2 to 9 in good health. The source material was blood. DNA of the CDR3: TGTGCCAGCAGCCAAGGGTCGAACAACTATGGCTACACCTTC. This codes for CASSQGSNNYGYTF.